This passage covers 20 T cell receptor beta chains from one sample sequenced in a study of technical replicates of blood from a handful of donors. The repertoire was sequenced with immunoSEQ multiplex PCR; TCRdb's copy has only in-frame clones and lacks some. Among tens of thousands of clones listed, approximately 92% were seen once. The sample taken for sequencing was T cells isolated from PBMCs. These receptors came from a human donor in good health.

This chain uses TRBV13 with TRBJ2-1, with D perhaps matching TRBD1 (7 bases). The CDR3 is made up of 13 amino acids. Germline V gene data show CDR1 as PRHDT and CDR2 as FYEKMQ (reference sequence). Trimming cost V 0 bases and J 10 bases, with 10 bases left between them. CDR3 nucleotide sequence: TGTGCCAGCAGCTTAGGACAGGGGAGGGAGCAGTTCTTC. Its translation: CASSLGQGREQFF.

V gene TRBV4-1 combines with J gene TRBJ1-2; 9 bases agree with TRBD1. With 0 bases clipped from V and 3 bases from J, the junction kept 2 bases outside the gene matches. Germline V gene sequence: CDR1 MGHRA, CDR2 YSYEKL. CDR3 length: 15 amino acids. The CDR3 here is CASSQEGTGHYGYTF. DNA of the CDR3: TGCGCCAGCAGCCAAGAGGGGACAGGGCACTATGGCTACACCTTC.

The gene calls are TRBV19 and TRBJ2-7; 8 bases map to TRBD1. After removal of 11 bases from V and 5 bases from J, the junction contained 11 bases not matched to a gene. Germline V CDR1 and CDR2: LNHDA, SQIVND (reference sequence). This CDR3 region has 13 residues. The DNA of the CDR3 is TGTGCCTGTTCCTCTACAGGGGGTAACGAGCAGTACTTC. Translated, it gives CACSSTGGNEQYF.

The chain combines TRBV6-6 with TRBJ2-7; 11 bases are shared with TRBD2. The V gene's germline CDR1 is MNHNY and CDR2 SVGAGI (reference sequence). V shed 6 bases, J shed 7 bases, and the junction held 11 bases outside the gene matches. This CDR3 region has 15 residues. CDR3 region: CASSRSGRELREQYF. CDR3 DNA: TGTGCCAGCAGCCGTAGCGGGAGGGAACTTAGGGAGCAGTACTTC.

This clone appeared once. The J gene is TRBJ1-5, the V gene TRBV2, with D perhaps matching TRBD1 (5 bases). Per the germline V gene, CDR1 is SNHLY and CDR2 is FYNNEI. The CDR3 totals 15 residues. V shed 3 bases and J shed 0 bases, with 9 bases lying between them. CDR3 loop: CASSDPGYSNQPQHF. The CDR3 coding sequence is TGTGCCAGCAGTGACCCAGGGTATAGCAATCAGCCCCAGCATTTT. The entire variable domain, with the rest obtained from reference TRBV2 and TRBJ1-5, is as follows: EPEVTQTPSHQVTQMGQEVILRCVPISNHLYFYWYRQILGQKVEFLVSFYNNEISEKSEIFDDQFSVERPDGSNFTLKIRSTKLEDSAMYFCASSDPGYSNQPQHFGDGTRLSIL.

The chain joins TRBV2 to TRBJ1-5; tentatively, D is TRBD1 (5 bases). From germline, CDR1 is SNHLY and CDR2 FYNNEI. The CDR3 has 12 amino acids. V was cut by 7 bases and J by 5 bases, with 9 bases left in between. The CDR3 spells CASNLGDQPQHF. Written as DNA, the CDR3 is TGTGCCAGCAATCTAGGGGATCAGCCCCAGCATTTT.

The table lists this clone with a count of one. CDR3 bases: TGTGCCAGCAGTCAATTCGGACAGGTGCGCTACAATGAGCAGTTCTTC. Its translation is CASSQFGQVRYNEQFF. V and J are TRBV28 and TRBJ2-1; the match to TRBD1 covers 7 bases. Germline values: CDR1 MDHEN, CDR2 SYDVKM. This CDR3 has 16 amino acids. V dropped 5 bases and J dropped 3; count of bases not matched to a gene: 10.

The chain combines TRBV5-1 with TRBJ2-6; possible D gene TRBD1, 6 bases. Trimming took 1 base from V and 6 from J, leaving 14 bases between them. Germline V gene data show CDR1 as SGHRS and CDR2 as YFSETQ. The CDR3 runs to 16 residues. CDR3 sequence (DNA): TGCGCCAGCAGCTTGAATGGGGGCATGGTGGCCAACGTCCTGACTTTC. It specifies CASSLNGGMVANVLTF.

This chain connects TRBV5-1 to TRBJ2-3, with a tentative D call TRBD2 (6 bases). This CDR3 region has 14 residues. Germline V gene data show CDR1 as SGHRS and CDR2 as YFSETQ. Trimming removed 0 bases at V and 8 bases at J, with 13 bases between. CDR3 nucleotides: TGCGCCAGCAGCTTGGAGGGAGGACAAGGTACGCAGTATTTT. This codes for CASSLEGGQGTQYF.

J is TRBJ2-1 and V is TRBV6-5, with 8 bases lining up with TRBD2. V was pared by 2 bases and J by 6 bases, with 6 bases of the junction left unmatched. The germline CDR1 and CDR2 sequences are MNHEY and SVGAGI. CDR3 length equals 15 residues. The CDR3 DNA reads as TGTGCCAGCAGTTACGGCCTAGCGGGCCCCAATGAGCAGTTCTTC. Amino acids: CASSYGLAGPNEQFF.

This clone is a singleton in its sample. The genes are TRBV5-4 and TRBJ1-2, with 8 bases identical to TRBD1. The CDR3 has 15 residues. Germline V lookup: CDR1 SGHNT, CDR2 YYREEE (reference sequence). V gave up 2 bases and J gave up 4 bases; unmatched junction bases: 7. In nucleotides, the CDR3 is TGTGCCAGCAGCTTTTTGGACAGGGAGGTCTATGGCTACACCTTC. It specifies CASSFLDREVYGYTF.

The rearrangement joins TRBV9 to TRBJ1-3; D unresolved. This CDR3 has 13 residues. Germline loops: CDR1 SGDLS, CDR2 YYNGEE. The V end lost 7 bases, the J end lost 2 bases, and 10 bases lay between the germline ends. CDR3 sequence (DNA): TGTGCCAGCGAGCGGAGGCCTGGAAACACCATATATTTT. Its translation: CASERRPGNTIYF.

This chain uses TRBV7-6 with TRBJ2-7; 7 bases map to TRBD1. The CDR3 contains 15 residues. The V gene end was trimmed by 7 bases and the J gene end by 0 bases; junction bases not matched to a gene: 9. In germline, CDR1 is SGHVS, CDR2 FNYEAQ. CDR3 DNA sequence: TGTGCCAGCACCCTAGGACAGGCAAGCTCCTACGAGCAGTACTTC. This encodes CASTLGQASSYEQYF.

The chain combines TRBV5-1 with TRBJ2-3; perhaps TRBD1 as D (6 bases). Trimming stripped 3 bases from V and 3 bases from J, with 17 bases between. Germline V gene lookup returns CDR1 SGHRS and CDR2 YFSETQ. The CDR3 has 16 amino acids. As DNA, the CDR3 is TGCGCCAGCAGCTATTCCACAGGGTTGGGGACAGATACGCAGTATTTT. Protein product: CASSYSTGLGTDTQYF.

In its sample, this clone was seen a few times. The genes are TRBV6-1 and TRBJ1-4; D perhaps matches TRBD1 (6 bases). V lost 6 bases, J lost 7 bases, and 6 bases lay in between. Germline V CDR1 and CDR2: MNHNS, SASEGT. The length of the CDR3 is 11 residues. This CDR3 reads CASRDSEKLFF. DNA for the CDR3: TGTGCCAGCAGGGACAGTGAAAAACTGTTTTTT.

The chain uses TRBV7-2 and TRBJ2-3; TRBD1 aligns across 9 bases. Per the germline V gene, CDR1 is SGHTA and CDR2 is FQGNSA. The CDR3 is 15 residues long. Germline trimming cut 5 bases from V and 1 base from J; bases unmatched to any gene: 4. Here the CDR3 reads CASSHRTGGTDTQYF. The CDR3 DNA sequence: TGTGCCAGCAGCCACCGGACAGGGGGCACAGATACGCAGTATTTT.

CDR3: CASSLYFSGNEKLFF. Here the CDR3 DNA reads TGTGCCAGCAGTTTATATTTCTCGGGAAATGAAAAACTGTTTTTT. V is TRBV27 and J is TRBJ1-4; D unresolved. V gave up 1 base and J gave up 5 bases, with 11 bases separating them. This CDR3 comprises 15 residues. Per germline, CDR1 MNHEY and CDR2 SMNVEV (reference sequence).

V is TRBV9 and J is TRBJ2-1; a weak D match, TRBD2 (5 bases). Germline V CDR1 and CDR2: SGDLS, YYNGEE. Trimming removed 1 base at V and 0 bases at J, with 11 bases between. The CDR3 has 16 residues. For the CDR3, the DNA is TGTGCCAGCAGCGTATTCAGAGGGAGCTCCTACAATGAGCAGTTCTTC. As protein: CASSVFRGSSYNEQFF.

This clone was recorded a few times. The CDR3 bases are TGTGCCAGTAGTATGGGGCCCTATCAGCCCCAGCATTTT. It is translated as CASSMGPYQPQHF. The V and J genes are TRBV19 and TRBJ1-5; the D gene is possibly TRBD1 (5 bases). Germline CDR1 and CDR2: LNHDA and SQIVND (reference sequence). The CDR3 is made up of 13 amino acids. V gave up 3 bases and J gave up 5 bases, with 8 bases separating them. Supplemented by reference TRBV19 and TRBJ1-5, the full variable domain reads DGGITQSPKYLFRKEGQNVTLSCEQNLNHDAMYWYRQDPGQGLRLIYYSQIVNDFQKGDIAEGYSVSREKKESFPLTVTSAQKNPTAFYLCASSMGPYQPQHFGDGTRLSIL.

The chain combines TRBV14 with TRBJ2-1; tentatively, D is TRBD1 (6 bases). Germline loops: CDR1 SGHDN, CDR2 FVKESK. This CDR3 is built from 17 residues. V was trimmed by 1 base and J by 4 bases, leaving 17 bases between them. This chain's CDR3 is CASSQVIGQSFYNEQFF. CDR3 nucleotide sequence: TGTGCCAGCAGCCAAGTAATTGGACAGTCTTTTTACAATGAGCAGTTCTTC.